The 6 T cell receptor beta chains presented below share a single source sample, sequenced in a study of T-cell memory formation after mild COVID-19. TCRdb passed the 5' RACE reads through MiXCR, listing each CDR3 protein once. The sample has roughly 250,000 distinct CDR3 sequences; about 15% are singletons. The specimen sequenced was PBMCs or a T cell subset sorted from them (not recorded which). The receptor set was obtained from a man aged 18 to 30 who had mild COVID-19 (a few samples of this study predate the infection). Cell type and time point are not known.

This clonotype was counted only a few times. This sequence joins TRBV20-1 and TRBJ2-5, with D unclear. Germline V gene data show CDR1 as DFQATT and CDR2 as SNEGSKA (reference sequence). The length of the CDR3 is 11 residues. Trimming pared 3 bases from V and 1 base from J, leaving 3 bases between. The CDR3 loop reads CSARGQETQYF. CDR3 DNA sequence: TGCAGTGCTAGGGGCCAAGAGACCCAGTACTTC.

This clonotype was found a few times. The rearrangement links TRBV7-7 to TRBJ2-5; D is ambiguous. From germline, CDR1 is SSHAT and CDR2 FNYEAQ (reference sequence). This CDR3 region has 13 residues. Trimming left V 5 bases short and J 5 bases short, with 12 bases between. In nucleotides, the CDR3 is TGTGCCAGCAGCCCCAAAGGATGGGAGACCCAGTACTTC. Translation gives CASSPKGWETQYF.

Many counts were recorded for this clonotype. The rearrangement links TRBV7-3 to TRBJ2-2; 10 bases are shared with TRBD1. The CDR3 is made up of 16 amino acids. Germline V gives CDR1 SGHTA, CDR2 FQGTGA. The V and J ends lost 6 bases and 5 bases, in that order; junction bases with no gene match: 9. The CDR3 coding sequence is TGTGCCAGCAGTCAACCTAAGGGACAGGGGACCGGGGAGCTGTTTTTT. This encodes CASSQPKGQGTGELFF.

This sequence joins TRBV5-1 and TRBJ2-3; 7 bases map to TRBD2. Germline V CDR1 and CDR2: SGHRS, YFSETQ. The CDR3 spans 16 residues. Unmatched junction bases numbered 10, after V lost 4 bases and J lost 2 bases. The chain's CDR3 is CASSDVPAGTTDTQYF. The CDR3 DNA sequence: TGCGCCAGCAGCGACGTCCCAGCGGGGACCACAGATACGCAGTATTTT. Combining the CDR3 with reference TRBV5-1 and TRBJ2-3 gives the whole variable domain KAGVTQTPRYLIKTRGQQVTLSCSPISGHRSVSWYQQTPGQGLQFLFEYFSETQRNKGNFPGRFSGRQFSNSRSEMNVSTLELGDSALYLCASSDVPAGTTDTQYFGPGTRLTVL.

This clonotype was counted a few times. The rearrangement links TRBV6-6 to TRBJ1-2; D might be TRBD1 (5 bases). CDR3 length equals 14 residues. V lost 7 bases and J lost 5, with 17 bases in between. Germline CDR1 reads MNHNY; CDR2 reads SVGAGI (reference sequence). CDR3 residues: CASTKGGQGYGYTF. The CDR3 nucleotides read TGTGCCAGCACCAAGGGCGGCCAGGGATATGGCTACACCTTC.

The chain couples TRBV3-1 to TRBJ2-3; D perhaps matches TRBD2 (5 bases). Trimming took off 0 bases at V and 4 bases at J, with 11 bases between the two ends. The germline V gene has CDR1 LGHDT and CDR2 YNNKEL (reference sequence). The CDR3 spans 15 residues. The CDR3 spells CASSQDGLAADTQYF. DNA for the CDR3: TGTGCCAGCAGCCAAGATGGGCTAGCAGCAGATACGCAGTATTTT.